These 14 T cell receptor beta chains were all obtained from the same sample, sequenced in a study of early T cells in non-severe SARS-CoV-2 infection. One entry per CDR3 protein results from TCRdb running MiXCR on the 5' RACE reads. The profile shows 60,000 or so distinct CDR3 sequences, approximately 13% of them singletons. Sequences were obtained from whole blood. Receptors originate from an adult who was a healthcare worker with PCR-confirmed SARS-CoV-2 infection or an uninfected control (not recorded which).

This clonotype was counted at least ten times. V gene TRBV19 combines with J gene TRBJ1-3; D unclear. Looked up from germline, CDR1 is LNHDA and CDR2 is SQIVND (reference sequence). V lost 5 bases and J 3 bases, leaving 5 bases between the germline ends. The CDR3 is 12 residues long. The CDR3 sequence: CASSPVGNTIYF. CDR3 bases: TGTGCCAGTAGTCCGGTTGGAAACACCATATATTTT.

This chain joins TRBV6-5 and TRBJ1-1; 9 bases line up with TRBD1. This CDR3 spans 12 amino acids. The trim removed 11 bases at V and 5 bases at J, leaving 6 bases unmatched. In germline, CDR1 is MNHEY, CDR2 SVGAGI. The CDR3 region is CASKTGGTEAFF. CDR3 bases: TGTGCCTCCAAGACAGGGGGAACTGAAGCTTTCTTT.

The chain employs TRBV18 and TRBJ2-7, with D perhaps TRBD1 or TRBD2 (5 bases each). Per germline, CDR1 KGHSH and CDR2 LQKENI. The CDR3 has 14 residues. The germline V and J ends were trimmed by 5 bases and 2 bases, with 13 bases remaining between them. As DNA, the CDR3 is TGTGCCAGCTCATCCGGGACGGTGACCTACGAGCAGTACTTC. This gives the protein CASSSGTVTYEQYF.

The chain combines TRBV11-2 with TRBJ1-5; the D gene is possibly TRBD1 (5 bases). Trimming took off 0 bases at V and 7 bases at J, with 10 bases between the two ends. Germline lookup yields CDR1 SGHAT and CDR2 FQNNGV. The CDR3 spans 14 residues. The CDR3 coding sequence is TGTGCCAGCAGCTTAGAGGGGACTTTCCAGCCCCAGCATTTT. This gives the protein CASSLEGTFQPQHF.

This clonotype was seen more than once but under ten times. V usage is TRBV7-9 and J usage is TRBJ2-1; 10 bases map to TRBD2. V lost 5 bases and J lost 5; bases outside the gene matches: 6. The CDR3 covers 15 residues. CDR1 is SEHNR and CDR2 is FQNEAQ in the germline V gene (reference sequence). The CDR3, as DNA: TGTGCCAGCAGCCCTGGGAGCGGGAGGGACAATGAGCAGTTCTTC. This translates into CASSPGSGRDNEQFF.

The chain recombines TRBV19 with TRBJ1-5, with 8 nucleotides matching TRBD1. V shed 7 bases, J shed 1 base, and the junction held 12 bases outside the gene matches. The germline V gene encodes CDR1 LNHDA and CDR2 SQIVND (reference sequence). The CDR3 contains 17 residues. The CDR3 DNA reads TGTGCCAGTAAATCGCAGACCCAGGGGGCGAGCAATCAGCCCCAGCATTTT. It specifies CASKSQTQGASNQPQHF.

This clonotype was counted a few times. V is TRBV28 and J is TRBJ1-6, with 8 bases identical to TRBD1. The CDR3 length is 14 residues. The germline V gene has CDR1 MDHEN and CDR2 SYDVKM. With 6 bases clipped from V and 10 bases from J, the junction kept 8 bases outside the gene matches. CDR3 bases: TGTGCCAGCAGCCGACAGGGGTATTTCTCACCCCTCCACTTT. It yields the protein CASSRQGYFSPLHF.

This clonotype was seen repeatedly, ten times or more. The chain couples TRBV12-3 or TRBV12-4 to TRBJ1-5; D is perhaps TRBD1 (5 bases). V was pared by 5 bases and J by 0 bases, with 8 bases between. This CDR3 region has 14 residues. The CDR3 bases are TGTGCCAGCAGTCAGGGTAATAGCAATCAGCCCCAGCATTTT. Residues: CASSQGNSNQPQHF.

Regarding this clonotype: It may be a read error: a sequence one base away is much more abundant. The chain uses TRBV7-6 and TRBJ2-7; no firm D call. Germline CDR1 SGHVS, CDR2 FNYEAQ. The CDR3 consists of 13 residues. The CDR3 DNA is TGTGTCAGCAGCCCTTGGACGGACGACGAGCAGTACTTC. Its protein is CVSSPWTDDEQYF.

The chain links TRBV27 to TRBJ2-7, with 7 positions matching TRBD1. Germline CDR1 MNHEY, CDR2 SMNVEV (reference sequence). Trimming cost V 2 bases and J 3 bases; bases outside gene matches: 4. This CDR3 has 14 amino acids. The chain's CDR3 is CASSLKGAGYEQYF. Here the CDR3 DNA reads TGTGCCAGCAGTTTAAAGGGGGCCGGCTACGAGCAGTACTTC.

This clonotype was found many times. The V call is TRBV20-1, the J call TRBJ1-2, with TRBD1 identical over 11 bases. CDR3 length: 17 amino acids. Germline assignment: CDR1 DFQATT and CDR2 SNEGSKA (reference sequence). Trimming at V came to 4 bases and at J to 10 bases, leaving 20 bases not matched to a gene. CDR3: CSATKRDRGGSSLSYTF. CDR3 nucleotides: TGCAGTGCTACCAAAAGGGACAGGGGGGGATCATCCCTGTCCTACACCTTC.

V and J are TRBV4-3 and TRBJ1-4, with D tentatively TRBD1 (5 bases). In germline, CDR1 is LGHNA, CDR2 YSLEER. The CDR3 is 15 amino acids. V dropped 0 bases and J dropped 7 bases, with 12 bases sitting between them. This chain's CDR3 is CASSQDWGGSEKLFF. CDR3 DNA: TGCGCCAGCAGCCAAGATTGGGGGGGTAGTGAAAAACTGTTTTTT.

This clonotype was seen repeatedly, ten times or more. The chain combines TRBV24-1 with TRBJ2-1; the match to TRBD2 covers 13 bases. V shed 1 base, J shed 4 bases, and the junction held 3 bases outside the gene matches. Germline V gene lookup returns CDR1 KGHDR and CDR2 SFDVKD. The CDR3 sequence is 17 residues long. The CDR3 here is CATSDFTSGGVYNEQFF. CDR3 sequence (DNA): TGTGCCACCAGTGATTTTACTAGCGGGGGGGTATACAATGAGCAGTTCTTC.

The table lists this clonotype with a few counts. CDR3 region: CASSPRPRGGGGHTDTQYF. CDR3 DNA sequence: TGTGCCAGCAGCCCGCGCCCACGAGGGGGAGGGGGGCACACAGATACGCAGTATTTT. The chain recombines TRBV5-4 with TRBJ2-3; tentatively, D is TRBD2 (7 bases). This CDR3 region has 19 residues. CDR1 is SGHNT, CDR2 YYREEE, per germline (reference sequence). Trimming took 4 bases from V and 2 from J, leaving 26 bases between them.